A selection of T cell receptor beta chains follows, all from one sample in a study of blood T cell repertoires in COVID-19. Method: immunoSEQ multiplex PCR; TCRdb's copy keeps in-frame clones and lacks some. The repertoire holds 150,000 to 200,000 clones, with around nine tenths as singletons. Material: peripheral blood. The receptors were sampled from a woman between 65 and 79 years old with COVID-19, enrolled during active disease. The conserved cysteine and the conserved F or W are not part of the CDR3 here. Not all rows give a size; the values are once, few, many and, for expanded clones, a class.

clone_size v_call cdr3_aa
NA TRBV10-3 AISESSGTPSYEQY
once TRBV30 AWSPPGVAGYT
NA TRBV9 ASSPGGLAGVETQY
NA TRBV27 ASSLAGGYTYNEQF
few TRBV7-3 ASSLKQNSGYT
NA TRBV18 ASSPTAGNEKLF
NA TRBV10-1 ASSDNRGVGQPQH
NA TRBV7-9 ASSSGTAYNSPLH
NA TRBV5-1 ASSEGLAGGNEQF
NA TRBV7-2 ASSLFAWGGDNLDEQF
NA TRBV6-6 ASSQSTAFSGANVLT
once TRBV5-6 ASSLTSVGAGGQETQY
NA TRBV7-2 ASSLANPGTSGSYEQY
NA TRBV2 ASRQGQDNSPLH
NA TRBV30 AWSVGTNQPQH
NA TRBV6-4 ASRQGDSPLH
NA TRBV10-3 AISERGRGSYEQY
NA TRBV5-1 ASSSTSAQETQY
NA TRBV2 ASMDSRNQPQH
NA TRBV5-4 ASSRTDSLYYNEQF
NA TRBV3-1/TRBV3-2 ASSQGLAGAYEQY
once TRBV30 ALDINYGYT
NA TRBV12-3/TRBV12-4 ASSLYLETEAF
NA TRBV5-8 ASSLGTSGRFNSGANVLT
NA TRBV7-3 ASSLSGGTEAF
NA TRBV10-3 AIRARTANTEAF
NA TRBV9 ASSVTDSNYGYT
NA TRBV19 ASSIPGTGDQPQH
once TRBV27 ASSLLAGGSEYEQF